This TCR beta chain was sequenced in a study of identifying expanded T cells in peripheral blood. Sequenced by immunoSEQ multiplex PCR; TCRdb stores in-frame clones only, minus some. Among about 74,000 clones listed, 70% to 90% were seen once. No infections or other immune events were documented during collection. V was pared by 4 bases and J by 3 bases, with 4 bases of the junction left unmatched. CDR3 size: 15 residues. Germline V gene data show CDR1 as SNHLY and CDR2 as FYNNEI. The chain links TRBV2 to TRBJ2-2, with 8 bases aligning to TRBD1. Sequencing was performed on blood. The receptor's source is a person aged 18 to 75 in good health. The CDR3: CASSAGTGDTGELFF. CDR3 in DNA: TGTGCCAGCAGTGCCGGGACAGGCGACACCGGGGAGCTGTTTTTT.